The clone carrying this T cell receptor (beta chain) was counted once. The antigen is unknown. With 6 bases clipped from V and 0 bases from J, the junction kept 11 bases outside the gene matches. The CDR3 is 16 residues long. The germline V gene has CDR1 SGHTA and CDR2 FQGNSA. Incorporated into the TCR beta cDNA libraries were unique molecular identifiers, which served to reduce PCR and sequencing biases. Input of roughly 1 to 11 million T cells yielded a few hundred thousand cDNA molecules. MiXCR, applied by TCRdb to the PCR reads, yields one record per CDR3 protein. The data show 700,000 to 900,000 distinct CDR3 sequences, 40% to 55% seen once. This record comes from a study of post-analysis software for immune sequencing data. Notes on the study in general: Controls showed lower frequencies than patients for five TRBV segments, and TRBV5-6, TRBV5-1 and TRBV20-1 were among these.

The sequenced material came from blood. The chain is built from TRBV7-2 and TRBJ2-7; TRBD2 agrees at 7 bases. This clonotype was sampled from a girl aged 5 to 17 with multiple sclerosis. For the CDR3, the DNA is TGTGCCAGCAGATCTTACGGTGGCGGGAGCTCCTACGAGCAGTACTTC. This encodes CASRSYGGGSSYEQYF.